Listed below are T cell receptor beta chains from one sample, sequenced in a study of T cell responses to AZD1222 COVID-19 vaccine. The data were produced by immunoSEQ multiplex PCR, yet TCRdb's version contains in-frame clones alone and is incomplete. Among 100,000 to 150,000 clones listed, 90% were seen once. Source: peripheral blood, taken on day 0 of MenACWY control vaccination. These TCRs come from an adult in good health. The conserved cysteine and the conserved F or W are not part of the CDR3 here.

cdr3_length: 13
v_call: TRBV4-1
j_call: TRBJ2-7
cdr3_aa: ASSQGQAKSYEQY

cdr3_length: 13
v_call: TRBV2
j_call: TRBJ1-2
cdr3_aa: ASSLSLLGTYGYT

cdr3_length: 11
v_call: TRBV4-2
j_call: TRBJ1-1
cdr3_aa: ASSTRVNTEAF

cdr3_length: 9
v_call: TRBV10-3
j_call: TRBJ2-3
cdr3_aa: AMGSTDTQY

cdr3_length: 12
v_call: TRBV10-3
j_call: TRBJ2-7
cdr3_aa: AISEGQGTYEQY

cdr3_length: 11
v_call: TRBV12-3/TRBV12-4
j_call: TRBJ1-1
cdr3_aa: ASSSQANTEAF

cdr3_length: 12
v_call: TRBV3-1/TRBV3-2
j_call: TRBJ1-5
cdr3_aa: ASSPTTGPEPQH

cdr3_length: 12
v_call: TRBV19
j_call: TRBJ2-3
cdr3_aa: ASSPGRGTDTQY

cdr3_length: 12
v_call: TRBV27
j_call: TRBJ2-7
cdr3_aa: ASSLRRGSYEQY

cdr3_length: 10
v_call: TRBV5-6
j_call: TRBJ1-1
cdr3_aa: ASSLANGEAF

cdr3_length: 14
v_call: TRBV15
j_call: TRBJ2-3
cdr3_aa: ATSRPDGGTTDTQY

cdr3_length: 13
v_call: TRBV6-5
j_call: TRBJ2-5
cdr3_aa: ASSLLAGVQETQY

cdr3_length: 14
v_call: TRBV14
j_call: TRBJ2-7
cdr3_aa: ASSLPGLAGGTEQY

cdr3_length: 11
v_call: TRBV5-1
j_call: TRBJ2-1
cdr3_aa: ASTQDRRDEQF

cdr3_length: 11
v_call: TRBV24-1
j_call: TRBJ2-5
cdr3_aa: ATGFGARETQY

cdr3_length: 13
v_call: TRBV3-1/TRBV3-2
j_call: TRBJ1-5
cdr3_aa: ASSQARPGGQPQH

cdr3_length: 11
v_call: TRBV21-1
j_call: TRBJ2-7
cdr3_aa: ASSGGQGLGAR

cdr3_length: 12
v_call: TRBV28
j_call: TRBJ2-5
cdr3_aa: ASSNRDVGETQY

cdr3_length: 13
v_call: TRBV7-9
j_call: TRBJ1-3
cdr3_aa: ASSPVGGSGNTIY

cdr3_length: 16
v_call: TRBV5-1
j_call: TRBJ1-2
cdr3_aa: ASSPRRWSADANYGYT

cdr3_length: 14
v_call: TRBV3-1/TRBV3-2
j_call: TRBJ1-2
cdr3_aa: ASSQFRGEVRDGYT

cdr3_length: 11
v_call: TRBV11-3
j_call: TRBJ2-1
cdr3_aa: ASSLGADNEQF

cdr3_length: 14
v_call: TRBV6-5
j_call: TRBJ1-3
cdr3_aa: ASSYSNRGSGNTIY

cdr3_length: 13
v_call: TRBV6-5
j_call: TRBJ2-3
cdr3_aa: ASSYRNSRRDTQY

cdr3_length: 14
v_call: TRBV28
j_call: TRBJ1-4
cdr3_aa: ASSAPHGGIREKLF

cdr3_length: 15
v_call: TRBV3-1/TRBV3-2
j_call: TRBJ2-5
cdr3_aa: ASSQVARQPVQETQY

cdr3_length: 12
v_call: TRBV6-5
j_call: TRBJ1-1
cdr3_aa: ASSYSGLSREAF

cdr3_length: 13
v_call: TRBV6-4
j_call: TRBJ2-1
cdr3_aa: ASRKDPTTYNEQF

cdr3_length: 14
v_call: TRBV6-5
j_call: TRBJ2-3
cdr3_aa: ASSYTAGRSTDTQY

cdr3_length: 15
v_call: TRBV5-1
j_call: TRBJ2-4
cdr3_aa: ASSFNASSLAKNIQY

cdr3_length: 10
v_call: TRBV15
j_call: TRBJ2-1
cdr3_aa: ATSRDMGGQF

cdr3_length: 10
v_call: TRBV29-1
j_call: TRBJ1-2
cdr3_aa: SVEEGLGGYT

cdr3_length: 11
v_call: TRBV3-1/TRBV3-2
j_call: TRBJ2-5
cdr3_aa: ASSQGWEETQY

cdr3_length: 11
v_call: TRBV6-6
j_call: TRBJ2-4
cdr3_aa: AVRALPKNIQY

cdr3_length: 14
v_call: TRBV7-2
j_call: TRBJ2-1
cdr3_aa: ASSLVGTHSYNEQF

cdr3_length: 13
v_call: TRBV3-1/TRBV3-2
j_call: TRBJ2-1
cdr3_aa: ASSKRGSSYNEQF

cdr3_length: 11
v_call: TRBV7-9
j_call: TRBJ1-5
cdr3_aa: ASSLDGLSPQH

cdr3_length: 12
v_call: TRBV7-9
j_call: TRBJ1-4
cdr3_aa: ASSVYSEREKLF

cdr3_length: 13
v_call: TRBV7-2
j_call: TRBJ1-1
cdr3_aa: ASSEPRGGPTEAF

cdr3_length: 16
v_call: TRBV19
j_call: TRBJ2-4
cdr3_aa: ASSFSPDQGGAKNIQY

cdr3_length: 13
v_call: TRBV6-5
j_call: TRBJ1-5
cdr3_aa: ASSYRRDSNQPQH

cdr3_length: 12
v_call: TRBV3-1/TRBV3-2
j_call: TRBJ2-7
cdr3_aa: ASSHRGADYEQY

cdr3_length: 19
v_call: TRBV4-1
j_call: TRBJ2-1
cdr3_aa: ASSHRIGLAGSLSSYNEQF

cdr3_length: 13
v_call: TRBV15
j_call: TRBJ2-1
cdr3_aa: AASGRGSSYNEQF

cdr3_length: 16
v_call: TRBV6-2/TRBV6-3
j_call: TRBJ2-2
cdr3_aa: ASSYSASGGRNTGELF

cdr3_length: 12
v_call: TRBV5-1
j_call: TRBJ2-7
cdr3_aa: ASSLGYRLDEQY

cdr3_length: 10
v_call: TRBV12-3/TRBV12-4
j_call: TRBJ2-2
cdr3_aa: ASSIRTGELF

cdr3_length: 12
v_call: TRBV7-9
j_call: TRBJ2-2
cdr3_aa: ASSHAGQAVKLF

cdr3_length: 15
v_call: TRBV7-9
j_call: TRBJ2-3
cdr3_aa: ASSFGTSLEGTDTQY

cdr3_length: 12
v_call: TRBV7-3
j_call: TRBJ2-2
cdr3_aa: ASSPAGGPGELF

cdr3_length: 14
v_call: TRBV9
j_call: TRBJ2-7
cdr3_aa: ASSVTSGRAGDEQY

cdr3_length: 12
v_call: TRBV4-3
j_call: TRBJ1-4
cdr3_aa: ASSQLGRAEKLF

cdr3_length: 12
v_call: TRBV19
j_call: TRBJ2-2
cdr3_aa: ASERTIITGELF

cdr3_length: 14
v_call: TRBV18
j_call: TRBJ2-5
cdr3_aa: ASSPTLQESRETQY

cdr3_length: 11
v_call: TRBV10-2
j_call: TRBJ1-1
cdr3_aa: ASSESGGPEAF

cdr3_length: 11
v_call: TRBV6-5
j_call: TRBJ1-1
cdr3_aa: ASSLTGAGEAF

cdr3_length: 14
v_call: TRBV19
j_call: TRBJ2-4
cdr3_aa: ARRSRTNLAKNIQY

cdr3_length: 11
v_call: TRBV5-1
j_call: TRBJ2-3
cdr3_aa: ASSPQGTDTQY

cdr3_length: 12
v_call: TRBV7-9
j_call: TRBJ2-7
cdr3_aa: ASSGTSGSHEQY

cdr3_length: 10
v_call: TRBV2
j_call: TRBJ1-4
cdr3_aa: ASSELKEKLF